Presented here are 16 T cell receptor beta chains from one specimen sequenced in a study of T cells after yellow fever vaccination. MiXCR, applied by TCRdb to the 5' RACE reads, yields one record per CDR3 protein. This table has under 600,000 distinct CDR3 sequences, 13% appearing once. The specimen was PBMCs, collected on the day of the yellow fever booster vaccination. The receptors originated from a man aged 25-45 years who received the YFV17D yellow fever vaccine.

The gene calls are TRBV21-1 and TRBJ2-1; TRBD2, the D gene given by the table, was not confirmed from the DNA. TRBV21-1 counts as a pseudogene. The CDR3 spans 11 residues. CDR3 sequence (DNA): TGTGCCAGCGCCGAGGGTGTCGAGCAGTTCTTC. Translation gives CASAEGVEQFF.

This sequence joins TRBV12-3 or TRBV12-4 and TRBJ2-7, with D possibly TRBD2 on 6 matching bases. This CDR3 spans 14 amino acids. V lost 3 bases and J lost 4, with 13 bases in between. As DNA, the CDR3 is TGTGCCAGCAGTTTTCGACTAGTACAGTACGAGCAGTACTTC. It encodes CASSFRLVQYEQYF.

This clonotype was seen a few times. The rearrangement uses TRBV11-2 and TRBJ2-3; D may correspond to TRBD1 or TRBD2 (5 bases each). Germline CDR1 SGHAT, CDR2 FQNNGV. V lost 6 bases and J 0 bases, leaving 13 bases between the germline ends. The CDR3 is made up of 15 amino acids. CDR3 DNA: TGTGCCAGCAGGATACGGGACCTTAGCACAGATACGCAGTATTTT. It yields the protein CASRIRDLSTDTQYF.

This clonotype was counted between two and nine times. This chain links TRBV5-1 with TRBJ2-1; no clear D gene. Deletions cut 4 bases from V and 7 bases from J, with 12 bases between. The germline gives CDR1 SGHRS, CDR2 YFSETQ. This CDR3 has 13 residues. The CDR3: CASSDLEENEQFF. In DNA form, the CDR3 reads TGCGCCAGCAGCGACCTAGAGGAGAATGAGCAGTTCTTC.

This clonotype was counted only a few times. The V and J genes are TRBV5-1 and TRBJ2-5; 7 bases map to TRBD1. After removal of 4 bases from V and 2 bases from J, the junction contained 11 bases not matched to a gene. CDR1 and CDR2 from the germline V gene are SGHRS and YFSETQ. The CDR3 loop spans 16 amino acids. CDR3 coding DNA: TGCGCCAGCAGCCCAGCTTCGGGACAGCATCAAGAGACCCAGTACTTC. Translated, it gives CASSPASGQHQETQYF.

This clonotype was detected only a few times. The genes are TRBV29-1 and TRBJ2-1; 7 bases line up with TRBD2. Germline loops: CDR1 SQVTM, CDR2 ANQGSEA. The CDR3 sequence is 12 residues long. The DNA of the CDR3 is TGCAGTAGCGGGTTCCCCTCCAATGAGCAGTTCTTC. This gives the protein CSSGFPSNEQFF.

This clonotype was seen a few times. The chain is built from TRBV12-3 or TRBV12-4 and TRBJ2-1, with TRBD1 as a possible D gene (5 bases). This CDR3 contains 14 residues. Trimming pared 2 bases from V and 3 bases from J, leaving 8 bases between. The CDR3 region is CASSLQGVYNEQFF. The CDR3 DNA reads as TGTGCCAGCAGTTTACAGGGTGTCTACAATGAGCAGTTCTTC.

This clonotype was seen a few times. V gene TRBV28 combines with J gene TRBJ2-7; no firm D call. Germline CDR1 is MDHEN and CDR2 is SYDVKM. The CDR3 spans 11 residues. V was pared by 5 bases and J by 2 bases, with 4 bases between. The CDR3 sequence is CASSHPYEQYF. The DNA for the CDR3 is TGTGCCAGCAGTCACCCCTACGAGCAGTACTTC.

This clonotype has just a few counts. This chain joins TRBV7-9 and TRBJ2-1, with 12 bases identical to TRBD2. The CDR3 sequence is 16 residues long. Germline values: CDR1 SEHNR, CDR2 FQNEAQ (reference sequence). Germline trimming cut 4 bases from V and 9 bases from J; bases unmatched to any gene: 10. For the CDR3, the DNA is TGTGCCAGCAGCTGGAGGACTAGCGGGATCGACAGTGAGCAGTTCTTC. Translating it yields CASSWRTSGIDSEQFF.

The chain couples TRBV12-3 or TRBV12-4 to TRBJ2-3, with 9 bases that match TRBD1. The CDR3 consists of 16 residues. The J segment lost 3 bases and the V segment lost 5 bases, leaving 9 bases of the junction unmatched. CDR3 DNA: TGTGCCAGCAGTCCTTTGGGGACAGGGAAAACAGATACGCAGTATTTT. Translated, it gives CASSPLGTGKTDTQYF.

V gene TRBV5-1 combines with J gene TRBJ2-1, with TRBD2 as a possible D gene (5 bases). The CDR3 spans 13 residues. Germline V gene lookup returns CDR1 SGHRS and CDR2 YFSETQ. Trimming cost V 4 bases and J 8 bases, with 13 bases left between them. In nucleotides, the CDR3 is TGCGCCAGCAGCCCGGACGGGGTATATGAGCAGTTCTTC. Translating it yields CASSPDGVYEQFF.

The chain carries TRBV7-6 and TRBJ2-2; D is perhaps TRBD1 (7 bases). The CDR3 is 16 amino acids. The V end was cut by 5 bases, the J end by 1 base, with 14 bases between. From germline, CDR1 is SGHVS and CDR2 FNYEAQ. DNA for the CDR3: TGTGCCAGCAGCCGAGGAGGGACAGAGAACACCGGGGAGCTGTTTTTT. Translation: CASSRGGTENTGELFF. Full variable domain (missing parts from reference TRBV7-6 and TRBJ2-2): GAGVSQSPRYKVTKRGQDVALRCDPISGHVSLYWYRQALGQGPEFLTYFNYEAQQDKSGLPNDRFSAERPEGSISTLTIQRTEQRDSAMYRCASSRGGTENTGELFFGEGSRLTVL.

As for this clonotype: The junction does not match germline at one end; this may be a read error. The chain couples TRBV20-1 to TRBJ2-1, with D perhaps matching TRBD1 (6 bases). Germline V gene data show CDR1 as DFQATT and CDR2 as SNEGSKA (reference sequence). The CDR3 has 14 residues. The CDR3 loop reads CSARGNRDNNEQFF. The CDR3 DNA follows: TGCAGTGCAAGAGGGAACAGGGATAACAATGAGCAGTTCTTC.

This clonotype came up many times. The gene calls are TRBV7-9 and TRBJ2-1; D perhaps matches TRBD1 (6 bases). The CDR3 loop spans 13 amino acids. V was cut by 2 bases and J by 10 bases, with 12 bases left in between. Germline CDR1 is SEHNR and CDR2 is FQNEAQ (reference sequence). The CDR3 sequence is CASSLRVGGEQFF. CDR3 in DNA: TGTGCCAGCAGCTTACGCGTAGGGGGAGAGCAGTTCTTC.

The sample holds a few counts of this clonotype. The chain couples TRBV5-1 to TRBJ2-5; D is possibly TRBD1 (6 bases). CDR1 is SGHRS and CDR2 is YFSETQ in the germline V gene. The CDR3 covers 16 residues. V was trimmed by 1 base and J by 2 bases, leaving 15 bases between them. CDR3 DNA: TGCGCCAGCAGCTTGAGTCTCGGCAGGGGACAAGAGACCCAGTACTTC. It translates to CASSLSLGRGQETQYF.

The rearrangement links TRBV27 to TRBJ2-4, with 7 positions matching TRBD2. This CDR3 contains 16 residues. Germline V gene lookup returns CDR1 MNHEY and CDR2 SMNVEV (reference sequence). The V and J ends lost 0 bases and 1 base, in that order; junction bases with no gene match: 3. CDR3 region: CASSLSGGWAKNIQYF. The CDR3 DNA reads as TGTGCCAGCAGTTTATCGGGGGGGTGGGCCAAAAACATTCAGTACTTC.